This T cell receptor (beta chain) was identified during a study of blood T cell repertoires in COVID-19. At the level of the study: Both acute and convalescent COVID-19 samples were obtained from the United States, Italy and Spain. From T cells, B-cell-depleted T cells, or PBMCs came the material, which was cDNA or gDNA.

Trimming cost V 2 bases and J 3 bases; bases outside gene matches: 4. This CDR3 is built from 15 residues. CDR1 and CDR2 from the germline V gene are SGHRS and YFSETQ. In the authors' workflow: Nucleated cell number was recorded as an estimate derived from reference gene primer amplification. TCRdb keeps only in-frame clones here, not all; method: immunoSEQ multiplex PCR. For V, J and clone size, that table is used; D and trimming come from the DNA. The profile shows some 200,000 clones, about nine tenths of them singletons. The chain carries TRBV5-1 and TRBJ1-4, with 7 positions matching TRBD1. This sequence was found in a man aged 45 to 65 with acute or convalescent COVID-19. Sequenced input: peripheral blood. The CDR3 coding sequence is TGCGCCAGCAGCTTAACCGGGACAGCTAATGAAAAACTGTTTTTT. Translation gives CASSLTGTANEKLFF.